The 15 T cell receptor beta chains presented below share a single source sample, sequenced in a study of cytomegalovirus exposure and HLA in healthy donors. Primers included in the PCR were 60 Vbeta and 13 Jbeta primers. Profiled with immunoSEQ multiplex PCR; TCRdb holds only in-frame clones, not every one. The top ten hold roughly 9.7% of the sample, which has 150,000 to 200,000 clones, roughly three quarters seen once. The sequenced sample consisted of PBMCs. These receptors all come from a man in his late teens or twenties in good health and CMV-seropositive.

This clone came up a few times. J is TRBJ2-5 and V is TRBV5-1, with 8 bases identical to TRBD1. Losses at the gene ends were 0 bases for V and 4 bases for J; bases not matched to a gene: 2. CDR1 and CDR2 (germline): SGHRS, YFSETQ. This CDR3 comprises 14 residues. The CDR3 DNA follows: TGCGCCAGCAGCTTGGGCCAGGGGGCAGAGACCCAGTACTTC. It translates to CASSLGQGAETQYF.

CDR3: CASRGLANEQFF. The CDR3 DNA reads TGTGCCAGCAGGGGACTAGCGAATGAGCAGTTCTTC. V gene TRBV2 combines with J gene TRBJ2-1; 10 bases are a match to TRBD2. The CDR3 sequence is 12 residues long. Germline CDR1 reads SNHLY; CDR2 reads FYNNEI. The junction had 0 bases not matched to a gene; V was cut back by 6 bases and J by 7 bases.

The V gene is TRBV14, the J gene TRBJ2-5; 7 bases fit TRBD2. The germline CDR1 and CDR2 sequences are SGHDN and FVKESK. The CDR3 is made up of 17 amino acids. The ends lost 1 base at V and 2 bases at J; junction bases unmatched: 10. CDR3 DNA: TGTGCCAGCAGCCAAGTACACCGCGGGGGAGTACAAGAGACCCAGTACTTC. This gives the protein CASSQVHRGGVQETQYF.

This chain joins TRBV7-2 and TRBJ2-4; tentative D call: TRBD1 (6 bases). This CDR3 spans 14 amino acids. The V gene lost 0 bases and the J gene lost 8 bases, with 11 bases spanning the gap. Per germline, CDR1 SGHTA and CDR2 FQGNSA. The CDR3 loop reads CASSLAGQRDIQYF. The CDR3 DNA reads TGTGCCAGCAGCTTAGCAGGACAGAGGGACATTCAGTACTTC.

This sequence joins TRBV29-1 and TRBJ1-1, with 8 nucleotides matching TRBD1. V lost 3 bases to trimming and J lost 6 bases; unmatched junction nucleotides: 6. Germline-derived CDR1 and CDR2 are SQVTM and ANQGSEA. CDR3 size: 13 residues. As DNA, the CDR3 is TGCAGCGTTGACGAAACAGGGGGTCCTGAAGCTTTCTTT. Translating gives CSVDETGGPEAFF.

This rearrangement joins TRBV5-1 to TRBJ1-3; 7 bases map to TRBD1. Trimming took 4 bases from V and 2 from J; bases not matched to a gene: 6. Germline V gene data show CDR1 as SGHRS and CDR2 as YFSETQ. The CDR3 totals 15 residues. CDR3 loop: CASSLGTATGNTIYF. The CDR3 nucleotides are TGCGCCAGCAGCCTAGGGACAGCTACTGGAAACACCATATATTTT.

The chain combines TRBV4-2 with TRBJ2-3, with a possible D match to TRBD1 (6 bases). The V and J ends lost 4 bases and 2 bases respectively, with 16 bases between them. Germline CDR1 reads LGHNA; CDR2 reads YNFKEQ. CDR3 length: 16 residues. The CDR3: CASSRMLRGHTDTQYF. In DNA, the CDR3 is TGTGCCAGCAGCCGGATGTTGAGGGGACACACAGATACGCAGTATTTT.

This clone came up a few times. The genes are TRBV15 and TRBJ2-3; D may be TRBD2 (7 bases). V was pared by 1 base and J by 2 bases, with 10 bases between. The CDR3 loop spans 15 amino acids. Germline V gives CDR1 LNHNV, CDR2 YYDKDF (reference sequence). The CDR3 nucleotides are TGTGCCACCAGCAGAGGCGGGGGCCTCACAGATACGCAGTATTTT. Protein: CATSRGGGLTDTQYF. Complete variable domain (other parts from reference TRBV15 and TRBJ2-3): DAMVIQNPRYQVTQFGKPVTLSCSQTLNHNVMYWYQQKSSQAPKLLFHYYDKDFNNEADTPDNFQSRRPNTSFCFLDIRSPGLGDTAMYLCATSRGGGLTDTQYFGPGTRLTVL.

V is TRBV5-6 and J is TRBJ2-3, with a possible D match to TRBD2 (6 bases). The ends were cut back, 1 base at V and 1 base at J, with 16 bases in the middle. CDR3 size: 17 residues. Germline-derived CDR1 and CDR2 are SGHDT and YYEEEE. The CDR3 region has the DNA TGTGCCAGCAGCTTGTTCTTAGGCGGGGTTGGCACAGATACGCAGTATTTT. Amino acid sequence: CASSLFLGGVGTDTQYF.

This chain connects TRBV5-6 to TRBJ2-7; D might be TRBD1 (5 bases). The germline gives CDR1 SGHDT, CDR2 YYEEEE. The CDR3 runs 14 residues. Deletions cut 4 bases from V and 7 bases from J, with 18 bases between. The CDR3 nucleotides are TGTGCCAGCAGCGCGGTACAGGCCCTAGGGGAGCAGTACTTC. Its protein product is CASSAVQALGEQYF.

Concerning this clone itself: Additional DNA sequences in this sample encode the identical CDR3. The genes are TRBV7-9 and TRBJ1-6; 7 bases line up with TRBD1. V was clipped by 5 bases and J by 6 bases; unmatched bases: 4. This CDR3 is built from 14 residues. Germline CDR1 SEHNR, CDR2 FQNEAQ (reference sequence). The CDR3 reads CASSPTGRNSPLHF. CDR3 coding DNA: TGTGCCAGCAGCCCGACAGGGCGTAATTCACCCCTCCACTTT.

This chain connects TRBV7-9 to TRBJ2-1; 8 bases agree with TRBD2. With 4 bases clipped from V and 1 base from J, the junction kept 12 bases outside the gene matches. This CDR3 is built from 18 residues. CDR1 and CDR2 from the germline V gene are SEHNR and FQNEAQ (reference sequence). DNA for the CDR3: TGTGCCAGCAGCTCCCAAATCTTAGCGGGGAGGTCCTACAATGAGCAGTTCTTC. It is translated as CASSSQILAGRSYNEQFF.

The rearrangement joins TRBV10-3 to TRBJ1-2; 8 bases line up with TRBD1. Germline V gene lookup returns CDR1 ENHRY and CDR2 SYGVKD. V shed 8 bases and J 6 bases; nucleotides not matched to a gene: 8. The CDR3 is 13 residues long. The CDR3 loop reads CAIAIKDRDGYTF. DNA of the CDR3: TGTGCCATCGCGATTAAGGACAGGGATGGCTACACCTTC.

The J gene is TRBJ1-4, the V gene TRBV7-8; 9 nucleotides line up with TRBD1. Germline CDR1 and CDR2: SGHVS and FQNEAQ. V lost 4 bases and J lost 0; bases outside the gene matches: 15. This CDR3 has 20 residues. The CDR3 reads CASSSTRGTGHVATNEKLFF. The CDR3 nucleotides are TGTGCCAGCAGCTCAACTCGCGGGACAGGGCACGTTGCAACTAATGAAAAACTGTTTTTT.

The V call is TRBV18, the J call TRBJ1-2; a possible D gene is TRBD1 (5 bases). The germline V gene has CDR1 KGHSH and CDR2 LQKENI. The germline V and J ends were trimmed by 3 bases and 4 bases, with 15 bases remaining between them. The CDR3 contains 15 residues. The CDR3 coding sequence is TGTGCCAGCTCACCGTCTCAGGGCGGCGGCTATGGCTACACCTTC. Encoded protein: CASSPSQGGGYGYTF.